This T cell receptor beta chain was sequenced in a study of cytomegalovirus exposure and HLA in healthy donors. Study-wide results and caveats: Cytomegalovirus status, reportedly, was diagnosed with high specificity and sensitivity by the classifier. Three chains linked to CMV were shown in vitro to be specific for CMV antigens.

The V gene's germline CDR1 is SGHRS and CDR2 YFSETQ. V shed 5 bases and J shed 9 bases, with 12 bases lying between them. This CDR3 spans 12 amino acids. Sequenced by immunoSEQ multiplex PCR; TCRdb stores in-frame clones only, minus some. The table includes tens of thousands of clones, less than 90% detected once. With regard to this clone: Its antigen is currently unknown.

This TCR came from a woman in her late teens or twenties in good health and CMV-seropositive. The specimen sequenced was PBMCs. This chain connects TRBV5-1 to TRBJ2-1; D remains unclear. The CDR3 DNA reads as TGCGCCAGCAGGGCTACCAGAGGTGAGCAGTTCTTC. Its translation is CASRATRGEQFF.